These T cell receptor beta chains were read from a single sample in a study of CD8+ T cells in alopecia areata. TCRdb's table, derived via immunoSEQ multiplex PCR, lists solely in-frame clones and lacks some. The data show roughly 59,000 clones, 45% to 50% seen once. Source: CD8+ T cells sorted from blood, taken at week 0. These receptors were collected from a human donor with alopecia areata. The CDR3 runs from the conserved cysteine through the conserved F or W. The D gene is left open where the match is weak. Clone size is stated in some rows and not others, as once, few, many or a class when expanded.

abundance	v_gene	d_gene	j_gene	CDR3aa	CDR3nt
.	TRBV7-8	.	TRBJ2-1	CASSSGQGAYNEQFF	TGTGCCAGCAGCTCGGGGCAGGGAGCCTACAATGAGCAGTTCTTC
few	TRBV13	TRBD2	TRBJ2-1	CASSSSGRGNEQFF	TGTGCCAGCAGCTCTAGCGGGAGGGGGAATGAGCAGTTCTTC
few	TRBV6-4	.	TRBJ1-1	CASRDPQGTEAFF	TGTGCCAGCCGCGACCCCCAGGGAACTGAAGCTTTCTTT
.	TRBV6-1	TRBD2	TRBJ2-7	CASSLGTSGNEQYF	TGTGCCAGCAGTTTAGGGACTAGCGGGAACGAGCAGTACTTC
.	TRBV5-1	TRBD2	TRBJ2-1	CASSLAGGAYNEQFF	TGCGCCAGCAGCTTGGCGGGAGGGGCCTACAATGAGCAGTTCTTC
.	TRBV7-9	.	TRBJ2-7	CASSSDPAREQYF	TGTGCCAGCAGCTCAGATCCCGCCCGCGAGCAGTACTTC
.	TRBV5-1	.	TRBJ2-7	CASSEDIYEQYF	TGCGCCAGCAGCGAGGACATCTACGAGCAGTACTTC
.	TRBV7-3	.	TRBJ1-1	CASSPQGTEAFF	TGTGCCAGCAGCCCTCAGGGTACTGAAGCTTTCTTT
.	TRBV27	.	TRBJ2-3	CASSFGDTQYF	TGTGCCAGCAGTTTTGGGGATACGCAGTATTTT
.	TRBV27	TRBD2	TRBJ2-1	CASSLGGKGQFF	TGTGCCAGCAGTTTGGGGGGGAAGGGGCAGTTCTTC
.	TRBV7-9	.	TRBJ2-5	CASRYQMFQGPEQETQYF	TGTGCCAGCAGATATCAAATGTTTCAGGGGCCCGAACAAGAGACCCAGTACTTC
.	TRBV13	.	TRBJ2-1	CASSFLANEQFF	TGTGCCAGCAGCTTCCTGGCTAATGAGCAGTTCTTC
.	TRBV25-1	.	TRBJ1-4	CASSGRGSGEKLFF	TGTGCCAGCAGCGGCAGGGGCAGTGGTGAAAAACTGTTTTTT
.	TRBV29-1	TRBD2	TRBJ2-5	CSVGVSGKQETQYF	TGCAGCGTTGGTGTGAGCGGGAAGCAAGAGACCCAGTACTTC
few	TRBV19	.	TRBJ2-1	CASSIVGRVRGSVDEQFF	TGTGCCAGTAGTATCGTCGGCAGGGTAAGAGGTAGCGTGGATGAGCAGTTCTTC
.	TRBV7-9	TRBD2	TRBJ2-5	CASSLGTRPDSETQYF	TGTGCCAGCAGCTTGGGGACTAGACCGGATTCCGAGACCCAGTACTTC
.	TRBV27	.	TRBJ2-7	CASSAGRNEQYF	TGTGCCAGCAGTGCAGGGAGGAACGAGCAGTACTTC
few	TRBV29-1	.	TRBJ2-1	CSVEEGDFNEQFF	TGCAGCGTTGAAGAAGGGGACTTCAATGAGCAGTTCTTC
.	TRBV20-1	.	TRBJ2-7	CSAPGGYEQYF	TGCAGTGCCCCCGGCGGGTACGAGCAGTACTTC
.	TRBV27	.	TRBJ2-7	CASSRQNSVSYEQYF	TGTGCCAGCAGCCGACAGAATTCGGTCTCCTACGAGCAGTACTTC
.	TRBV25-1	TRBD2	TRBJ2-5	CASSPIGGSGETQYF	TGTGCCAGCAGTCCTATAGGCGGGAGCGGAGAGACCCAGTACTTC
.	TRBV29-1	.	TRBJ1-2	CSVVYRGGYTF	TGCAGCGTTGTCTACAGAGGGGGCTACACCTTC
once	TRBV14	.	TRBJ2-7	CASSQDGGRGSRDEQYF	TGTGCCAGCAGCCAAGATGGAGGTCGGGGGAGTAGAGACGAGCAGTACTTC
.	TRBV6-5	.	TRBJ1-1	CASRDILNTEAFF	TGTGCCAGCAGAGACATTTTGAACACTGAAGCTTTCTTT
.	TRBV28	.	TRBJ2-7	CASSTHGTHEQYF	TGTGCCAGCAGTACCCATGGTACCCACGAGCAGTACTTC
.	TRBV7-9	.	TRBJ1-2	CASSLIMETSYGYTF	TGTGCCAGCAGCCTAATTATGGAGACCTCCTATGGCTACACCTTC
.	TRBV2	TRBD2	TRBJ2-5	CASGELSGSETQYF	TGTGCCAGCGGCGAACTTAGCGGGAGTGAGACCCAGTACTTC
few	TRBV5-1	TRBD2	TRBJ2-1	CASSLGLAGDPQFF	TGCGCCAGCAGCTTAGGACTAGCGGGAGACCCGCAGTTCTTC
few	TRBV29-1	.	TRBJ1-1	CSVVRINTEAFF	TGCAGCGTTGTTCGGATCAACACTGAAGCTTTCTTT
.	TRBV6-5	.	TRBJ2-7	CASSYSQDPSYEQYF	TGTGCCAGCAGTTACTCCCAGGACCCCTCCTACGAGCAGTACTTC
.	TRBV6-5	TRBD2	TRBJ2-5	CASSYGGSFQETQYF	TGTGCCAGCAGCTACGGGGGGAGCTTCCAAGAGACCCAGTACTTC
.	TRBV29-1	.	TRBJ2-2	CSVVVGLNTGELFF	TGCAGCGTTGTGGTGGGATTGAACACCGGGGAGCTGTTTTTT
few	TRBV7-2	.	TRBJ1-2	CASSLSVGMWDGYTF	TGTGCCAGCAGCTTATCTGTAGGGATGTGGGATGGCTACACCTTC
few	TRBV15	.	TRBJ2-1	CATSKKLEGEQFF	TGTGCCACCAGCAAGAAGCTTGAGGGTGAGCAGTTCTTC
few	TRBV29-1	.	TRBJ2-2	CSVVSPEEGGELFF	TGCAGCGTCGTGTCTCCCGAGGAGGGCGGGGAGCTGTTTTTT
.	TRBV5-6	TRBD1	TRBJ1-1	CASSSGTGMRITEAFF	TGTGCCAGCAGCTCCGGGACAGGGATGAGGATAACTGAAGCTTTCTTT
few	TRBV7-9	.	TRBJ2-7	CASSSQAVLDEQYF	TGTGCCAGCAGCTCACAGGCCGTGTTGGACGAGCAGTACTTC
.	TRBV27	.	TRBJ1-1	CASSLGLPGATNTEAFF	TGTGCCAGCAGTTTAGGTTTGCCCGGGGCTACCAACACTGAAGCTTTCTTT
.	TRBV27	.	TRBJ2-7	CASSAGRGYEQYF	TGTGCCAGCAGTGCCGGACGCGGATACGAGCAGTACTTC
.	TRBV29-1	.	TRBJ1-1	CSVERAGRGTEAFF	TGCAGCGTTGAACGGGCAGGGAGGGGCACTGAAGCTTTCTTT
.	TRBV29-1	.	TRBJ2-7	CSAASRQAPTYEQYF	TGCAGCGCCGCGAGCCGCCAGGCGCCCACCTACGAGCAGTACTTC
.	TRBV13	.	TRBJ1-5	CASSLGTDHQPQHF	TGTGCCAGCAGCTTAGGGACGGATCATCAGCCCCAGCATTTT
.	TRBV7-8	.	TRBJ2-1	CASSKQGPEQFF	TGTGCCAGCAGCAAGCAGGGTCCTGAGCAGTTCTTC
.	TRBV29-1	.	TRBJ2-7	CSAMRSYEQYF	TGCAGCGCCATGCGCAGCTACGAGCAGTACTTC
.	TRBV29-1	.	TRBJ2-7	CSVADGRSYEQYF	TGCAGCGTTGCAGACGGACGATCCTACGAGCAGTACTTC
.	TRBV2	.	TRBJ2-3	CASSEEGLRTDTQYF	TGTGCCAGCAGTGAAGAGGGGCTACGCACAGATACGCAGTATTTT
.	TRBV5-1	TRBD1	TRBJ1-1	CASSYLGTAPEAFF	TGCGCCAGCAGCTACCTAGGGACAGCACCTGAAGCTTTCTTT
.	TRBV5-1	.	TRBJ2-7	CASRPGQIIYEQYF	TGCGCCAGCAGGCCGGGACAAATCATCTACGAGCAGTACTTC
.	TRBV6-1	.	TRBJ1-5	CASSEFRVPSQPQHF	TGTGCCAGCAGTGAATTTCGGGTCCCGAGTCAGCCCCAGCATTTT
few	TRBV11-2	.	TRBJ2-5	CASSSGGAGIQETQYF	TGTGCCAGCAGCTCCGGCGGAGCGGGTATCCAAGAGACCCAGTACTTC
few	TRBV19	TRBD1	TRBJ1-1	CASSTPGQSVEAFF	TGTGCCAGTAGTACTCCGGGACAGAGCGTTGAAGCTTTCTTT
few	TRBV5-6	.	TRBJ1-1	CASSLTPGWGTEAFF	TGTGCCAGCAGCTTGACGCCAGGGTGGGGGACTGAAGCTTTCTTT
.	TRBV9	TRBD1	TRBJ2-5	CASSARDRADETQYF	TGTGCCAGCAGCGCGCGGGACAGGGCTGATGAGACCCAGTACTTC
once	TRBV2	TRBD1	TRBJ2-2	CASSPDRVLGTGELFF	TGTGCCAGCAGTCCGGACAGGGTGTTAGGCACCGGGGAGCTGTTTTTT
.	TRBV6-1	.	TRBJ1-5	CASSERQALLHF	TGTGCCAGCAGTGAGCGACAGGCCCTGCTTCATTTT